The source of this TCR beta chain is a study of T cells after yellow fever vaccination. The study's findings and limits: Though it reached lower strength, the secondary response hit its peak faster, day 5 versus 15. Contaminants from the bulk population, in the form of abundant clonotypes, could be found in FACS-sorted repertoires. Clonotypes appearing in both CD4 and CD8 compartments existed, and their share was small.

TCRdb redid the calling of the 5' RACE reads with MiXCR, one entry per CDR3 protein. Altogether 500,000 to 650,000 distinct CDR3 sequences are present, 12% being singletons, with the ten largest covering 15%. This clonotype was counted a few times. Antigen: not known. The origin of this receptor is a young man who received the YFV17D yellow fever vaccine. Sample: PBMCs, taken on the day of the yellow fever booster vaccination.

CDR3 coding DNA: TGTGCCAGCAGTTACTCGGTGGGCGAGGCGGTGATAGCCAAAAACATTCAGTACTTC. This encodes CASSYSVGEAVIAKNIQYF. The chain uses TRBV6-5 and TRBJ2-4, with no clear D. This CDR3 is 19 amino acids long. Germline lookup yields CDR1 MNHEY and CDR2 SVGAGI. The V end lost 0 bases, the J end lost 0 bases, and 18 bases lay between the germline ends.